Listed below are T cell receptor beta chains from one sample, sequenced in a study of cytomegalovirus exposure and HLA in healthy donors. Generated by immunoSEQ multiplex PCR, the TCRdb table keeps only in-frame clones and is missing some. In the table there are about 120,000 clones, 80% of which are singletons. The sequencing input was PBMCs. The receptors stem from a female donor in good health and CMV-seropositive. The CDR3 runs from the conserved cysteine through the conserved F or W. D genes are given only for firm matches. Expanded clones are given a class, and other clones once, few, many or no size at all.

TRBV12-5	TRBJ2-2	-	few	CASGPPGSGELFF	TGTGCTAGTGGTCCCCCCGGGTCCGGGGAGCTGTTTTTT
TRBV28	TRBJ1-5	-	-	CASIRGVGQPQHF	TGTGCCAGCATTCGGGGGGTAGGACAGCCCCAGCATTTT
TRBV4-2	TRBJ2-1	TRBD1	-	CASSSETGNEQFF	TGTGCCAGCAGCTCCGAGACAGGGAATGAGCAGTTCTTC
TRBV29-1	TRBJ1-2	-	-	CSVAENYGYTF	TGCAGCGTGGCGGAGAACTATGGCTACACCTTC
TRBV7-8	TRBJ2-1	-	once	CASSPSSYNEQFF	TGTGCCAGCAGCCCATCCTCCTACAATGAGCAGTTCTTC
TRBV7-2	TRBJ1-2	TRBD1	few	CASSFSGTGTSGYTF	TGTGCCAGCAGCTTCTCCGGGACAGGGACGTCTGGCTACACCTTC
TRBV7-2	TRBJ2-1	TRBD1	once	CASSARGQGSGDEQFF	TGTGCCAGCAGCGCCCGGGGACAGGGATCTGGCGATGAGCAGTTCTTC
TRBV10-3	TRBJ1-5	TRBD1	-	CASGPGQGNQPQHF	TGTGCCTCAGGACCGGGACAGGGGAATCAGCCCCAGCATTTT
TRBV11-2	TRBJ1-1	-	-	CASSLDLARETFF	TGTGCCAGCAGCTTAGATTTGGCGCGGGAAACTTTCTTT
TRBV11-3	TRBJ2-3	TRBD2	few	CASSRFGAGGDTQYF	TGTGCCAGCAGCCGATTCGGCGCGGGGGGAGATACGCAGTATTTT